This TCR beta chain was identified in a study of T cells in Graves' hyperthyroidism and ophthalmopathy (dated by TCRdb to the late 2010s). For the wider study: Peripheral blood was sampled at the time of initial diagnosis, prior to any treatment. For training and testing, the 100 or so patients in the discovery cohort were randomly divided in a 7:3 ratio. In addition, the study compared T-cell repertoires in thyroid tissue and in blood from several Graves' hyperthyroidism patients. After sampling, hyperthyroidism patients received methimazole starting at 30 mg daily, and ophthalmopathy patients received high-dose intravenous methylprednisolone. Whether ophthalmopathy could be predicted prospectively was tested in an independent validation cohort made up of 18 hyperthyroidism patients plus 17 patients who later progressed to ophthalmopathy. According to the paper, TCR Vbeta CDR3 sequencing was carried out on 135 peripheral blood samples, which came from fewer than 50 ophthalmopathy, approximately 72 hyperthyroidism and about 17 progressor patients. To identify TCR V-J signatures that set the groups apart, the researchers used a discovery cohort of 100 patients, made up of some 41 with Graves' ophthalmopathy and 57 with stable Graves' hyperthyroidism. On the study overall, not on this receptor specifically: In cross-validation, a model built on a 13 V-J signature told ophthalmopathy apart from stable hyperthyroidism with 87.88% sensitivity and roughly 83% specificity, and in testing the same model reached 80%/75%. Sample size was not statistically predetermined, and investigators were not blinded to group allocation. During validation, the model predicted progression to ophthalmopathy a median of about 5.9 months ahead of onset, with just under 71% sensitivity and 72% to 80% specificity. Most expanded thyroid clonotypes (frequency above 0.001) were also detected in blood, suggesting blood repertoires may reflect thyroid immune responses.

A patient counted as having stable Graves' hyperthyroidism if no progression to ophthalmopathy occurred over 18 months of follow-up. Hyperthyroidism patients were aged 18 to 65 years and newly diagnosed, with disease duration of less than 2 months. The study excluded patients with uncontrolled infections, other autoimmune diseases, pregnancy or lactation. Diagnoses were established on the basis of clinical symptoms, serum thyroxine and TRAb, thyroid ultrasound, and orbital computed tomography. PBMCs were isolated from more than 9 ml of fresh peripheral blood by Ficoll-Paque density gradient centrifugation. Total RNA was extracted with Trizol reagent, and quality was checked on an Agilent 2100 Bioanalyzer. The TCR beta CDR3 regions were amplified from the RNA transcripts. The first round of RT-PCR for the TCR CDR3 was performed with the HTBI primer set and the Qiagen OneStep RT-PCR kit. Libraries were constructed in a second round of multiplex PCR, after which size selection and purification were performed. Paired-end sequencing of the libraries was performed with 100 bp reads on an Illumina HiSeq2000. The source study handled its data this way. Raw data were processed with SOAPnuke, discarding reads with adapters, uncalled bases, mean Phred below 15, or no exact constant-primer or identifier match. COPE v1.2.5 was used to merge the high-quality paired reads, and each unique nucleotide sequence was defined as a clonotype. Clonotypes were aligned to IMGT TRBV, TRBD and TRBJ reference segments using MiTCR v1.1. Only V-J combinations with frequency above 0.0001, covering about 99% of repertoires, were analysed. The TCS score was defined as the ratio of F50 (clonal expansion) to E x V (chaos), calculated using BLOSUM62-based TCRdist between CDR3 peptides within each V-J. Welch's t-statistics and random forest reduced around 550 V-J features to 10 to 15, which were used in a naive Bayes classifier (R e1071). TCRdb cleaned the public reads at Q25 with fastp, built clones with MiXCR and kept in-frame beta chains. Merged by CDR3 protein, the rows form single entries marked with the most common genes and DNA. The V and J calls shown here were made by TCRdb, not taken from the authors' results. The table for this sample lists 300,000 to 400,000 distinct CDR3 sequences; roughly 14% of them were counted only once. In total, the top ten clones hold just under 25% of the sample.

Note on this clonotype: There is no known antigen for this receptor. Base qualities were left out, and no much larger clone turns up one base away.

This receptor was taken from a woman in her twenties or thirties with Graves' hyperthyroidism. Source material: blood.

DNA sequence: TGTGCCAGCAGCTCCTTCAGGGGGCGCGAAAATAATGAGCAGTTCTTC. It is translated as CASSSFRGRENNEQFF. The rearranged chain carries TRBV7-9 and TRBJ2-1, and 8 junctional nucleotides match TRBD1. From V the trimming removes 4 bases and from J it removes 7 bases, while the gene matches leave 12 bases of the junction unaccounted for. The cysteine opens and the phenylalanine closes a CDR3 of 16 amino acids. Solely the CDR3 DNA is kept, with 48 bases framed from the first base. CDR1 SEHNR and CDR2 FQNEAQ are derived from the germline V gene (reference sequence).